This paragraph reports one T cell receptor (beta chain). This record comes from a study of shared clonotypes between healthy human individuals. Study in general: The donors, a couple of women and a few men, were aged 18 to 49. Three plates each covered CD4 naive and memory; CD8 naive two, CD8 memory one.

The assay was immunoSEQ multiplex PCR, and TCRdb's table has in-frame clones only and misses some. This sample has some 1.1 million clones, with around 77% found just once. CDR1 is SGHNT, CDR2 YYREEE, per germline (reference sequence). The germline V and J ends were trimmed by 0 bases and 1 base, with 22 bases remaining between them. CDR3 length: 19 residues. Sequences were obtained from memory CD4+ T cells from PBMCs. Subset meaning: CD45RA-negative fraction. This receptor was taken from a man aged 18 to 29 in good health. Some clones in this sample may be carry-over from other donors' samples. The chain combines TRBV5-4 with TRBJ1-1; perhaps TRBD1 as D (5 bases). CDR3 in DNA: TGTGCCAGCAGCTTGGGGCAGGGAACAAGTAGTCGTACGAACACTGAAGCTTTCTTT. Amino acid sequence: CASSLGQGTSSRTNTEAFF.